What follows are 16 T cell receptor beta chains derived from one specimen sequenced in a study of shared clonotypes between healthy human individuals. TCRdb's table, derived via immunoSEQ multiplex PCR, lists solely in-frame clones and lacks some. Of 1.4 million to 1.5 million clones listed, more than 95% are singletons. The sequenced sample consisted of naive CD4+ T cells sorted from blood. Specified subset: CD45RA+ positively selected. The receptors here all came from a man aged 30-40 years in good health.

The rearrangement uses TRBV5-1 and TRBJ2-7; D remains ambiguous. CDR1 SGHRS and CDR2 YFSETQ come from the germline V gene. Trimming shortened V by 0 bases and J by 3 bases, and 7 bases separated the two germline ends. This CDR3 comprises 13 residues. The CDR3, as DNA: TGCGCCAGCAGCTTGGTTCTGGGCTACGAGCAGTACTTC. As protein: CASSLVLGYEQYF.

This chain connects TRBV9 to TRBJ2-7; perhaps D is TRBD1 or TRBD2 (5 bases each). Per the germline V gene, CDR1 is SGDLS and CDR2 is YYNGEE. V dropped 4 bases and J dropped 4 bases, with 18 bases sitting between them. The CDR3 runs to 15 residues. CDR3: CASSPRGPPGYEQYF. The CDR3 DNA reads as TGTGCCAGCAGCCCCCGGGGACCCCCCGGGTACGAGCAGTACTTC.

The chain has TRBV2 and TRBJ1-2; weak D call: TRBD1 (5 bases). Germline CDR1 SNHLY, CDR2 FYNNEI. CDR3 length: 15 amino acids. V gave up 8 bases and J gave up 0 bases, with 16 bases separating them. This chain's CDR3 is CASGGEDRPNYGYTF. The CDR3 DNA sequence: TGTGCCAGCGGGGGGGAAGATCGTCCTAACTATGGCTACACCTTC. The whole variable domain, remainder taken from reference TRBV2 and TRBJ1-2, is EPEVTQTPSHQVTQMGQEVILRCVPISNHLYFYWYRQILGQKVEFLVSFYNNEISEKSEIFDDQFSVERPDGSNFTLKIRSTKLEDSAMYFCASGGEDRPNYGYTFGSGTRLTVV.

The gene calls are TRBV29-1 and TRBJ1-2, with D possibly matching TRBD1 (6 bases). The CDR3 loop spans 13 amino acids. The V end was cut by 4 bases, the J end by 9 bases, with 18 bases between. Germline CDR1 SQVTM, CDR2 ANQGSEA. The CDR3 region has the DNA TGCAGCGTTGTTTTGGGTCAGGGGTATAGCTACACCTTC. It codes for CSVVLGQGYSYTF.

V usage is TRBV10-2 and J usage is TRBJ2-1; the match to TRBD2 covers 12 bases. Losses at the gene ends were 0 bases for V and 10 bases for J; bases not matched to a gene: 10. Looked up from germline, CDR1 is WSHSY and CDR2 is SAAADI. The CDR3 is 17 amino acids. The DNA for the CDR3 is TGCGCCAGCAGTGAGTCCCCTCCGGGACTAGCGGGTTGGGAGCAGTTCTTC. This codes for CASSESPPGLAGWEQFF.

The gene calls are TRBV2 and TRBJ1-2; TRBD1 aligns across 10 bases. Germline loops: CDR1 SNHLY, CDR2 FYNNEI. The CDR3 sequence is 12 residues long. The V and J ends lost 2 bases and 10 bases, in that order; junction bases with no gene match: 1. The CDR3 DNA is TGTGCCAGCAGTGAAAGACAGGGGGCCTACACCTTC. It yields the protein CASSERQGAYTF.

The V call is TRBV5-1, the J call TRBJ2-1, with 14 positions matching TRBD2. V trimming: 4 bases; J trimming: 7 bases; junction bases outside the gene matches: 4. The CDR3 spans 15 residues. Germline CDR1 and CDR2: SGHRS and YFSETQ. The CDR3, as DNA: TGCGCCAGCAGCGACGGGACTAGCGGGAGAAATGAGCAGTTCTTC. Protein product: CASSDGTSGRNEQFF.

The rearrangement uses TRBV7-9 and TRBJ2-2, with 8 bases matching TRBD1. J lost 3 bases, V lost 4 bases, and 1 base had no gene match. CDR1 SEHNR and CDR2 FQNEAQ come from the germline V gene (reference sequence). The CDR3 has 14 amino acids. The CDR3 is CASSWTGYTGELFF. CDR3 DNA: TGTGCCAGCAGCTGGACAGGGTACACCGGGGAGCTGTTTTTT.

V and J are TRBV6-1 and TRBJ1-5; TRBD1 matches at 7 bases. This CDR3 region has 17 residues. Trimming removed 4 bases from V and 6 bases from J; junction bases left unmatched: 15. From germline, CDR1 is MNHNS and CDR2 SASEGT. CDR3 sequence: CASSVSFDRVEVQPQHF. DNA of the CDR3: TGTGCCAGCAGTGTCTCTTTCGACAGGGTGGAAGTTCAGCCCCAGCATTTT.

This chain connects TRBV7-9 to TRBJ2-5; D is unclear. The CDR3 extends over 16 amino acids. Germline-derived CDR1 and CDR2 are SEHNR and FQNEAQ (reference sequence). V was clipped by 0 bases and J by 4 bases, with 15 bases between them. The CDR3 nucleotides read TGTGCCAGCAGCTTAGCGGCAGGCGCGGCCCGAGAGACCCAGTACTTC. It codes for CASSLAAGAARETQYF.

V gene TRBV4-2 combines with J gene TRBJ1-2; TRBD1 agrees at 7 bases. The CDR3 length is 15 residues. Germline assignment: CDR1 LGHNA and CDR2 YNFKEQ. The V segment lost 2 bases and the J segment 0 bases; nucleotides outside the gene matches: 3. CDR3 bases: TGTGCCAGCAGCCAAACGGGACAGACTAACTATGGCTACACCTTC. Encoded protein: CASSQTGQTNYGYTF.

The gene calls are TRBV28 and TRBJ1-5; TRBD1 aligns across 7 bases. The CDR3 is 14 residues long. V was pared by 2 bases and J by 6 bases, with 4 bases of the junction left unmatched. Germline CDR1 is MDHEN and CDR2 is SYDVKM. The CDR3: CASSLTGAVQPQHF. CDR3 nucleotides: TGTGCCAGCAGTTTAACAGGGGCGGTTCAGCCCCAGCATTTT. Complete variable domain (other parts from reference TRBV28 and TRBJ1-5): DVKVTQSSRYLVKRTGEKVFLECVQDMDHENMFWYRQDPGLGLRLIYFSYDVKMKEKGDIPEGYSVSREKKERFSLILESASTNQTSMYLCASSLTGAVQPQHFGDGTRLSIL.

V and J are TRBV27 and TRBJ2-1; D gene unclear. Trimming took off 4 bases at V and 9 bases at J, with 13 bases between the two ends. The germline V gene has CDR1 MNHEY and CDR2 SMNVEV (reference sequence). There are 13 residues in the CDR3. CDR3 bases: TGTGCCAGCAGTTCGACTTATGCCGGTGAGCAGTTCTTC. Translated, it gives CASSSTYAGEQFF.

The V call is TRBV5-1, the J call TRBJ1-3; no reliable D call. Looked up from germline, CDR1 is SGHRS and CDR2 is YFSETQ. Trimming pared 0 bases from V and 2 bases from J, leaving 12 bases between. The CDR3 loop spans 16 amino acids. In DNA form, the CDR3 reads TGCGCCAGCAGCTTGGCCCTAGTTAGGGCTGGAAACACCATATATTTT. As protein: CASSLALVRAGNTIYF.

The sample holds a few counts of this clone. The CDR3 DNA is TGTGCCATCAGTGGGAGTCAAACCTACGAGCAGTACTTC. Its translation: CAISGSQTYEQYF. The chain recombines TRBV10-3 with TRBJ2-7, with unresolved D. The V end lost 4 bases, the J end lost 2 bases, and 9 bases lay between the germline ends. The CDR3 spans 13 residues. Germline V lookup: CDR1 ENHRY, CDR2 SYGVKD.

The chain is built from TRBV5-4 and TRBJ2-1; 9 nucleotides agree with TRBD2. Germline V CDR1 and CDR2: SGHNT, YYREEE (reference sequence). J gave up 8 bases and V 4 bases, and 10 bases lay outside the gene matches. The CDR3 runs to 15 residues. The DNA for the CDR3 is TGTGCCAGCAGCCGCGCCGGGACTAGCTTCCATGAGCAGTTCTTC. Translation gives CASSRAGTSFHEQFF.